Listed below are T cell receptor beta chains from one sample, sequenced in a study of T-cell reconstitution after alpha-beta-depleted transplantation in children. TCRdb re-analysed the PCR reads in MiXCR, keeping a single row per CDR3 protein. The sample lists hundreds of thousands of distinct CDR3 sequences; over 15% were seen once. The specimen comprised PBMCs from the stem cell graft donor, sampled from the stem cell graft. Receptors were obtained from a human donor who donated a stem cell graft to a child with acute myeloid leukemia. CDR3s include the opening cysteine and the closing phenylalanine or tryptophan. The D gene is left open where the match is weak.

V gene: TRBV28; D gene: TRBD2; J gene: TRBJ2-2; CDR3 protein: CASSLAGGSTNTGELFF
V gene: TRBV5-6; D gene: .; J gene: TRBJ1-4; CDR3 protein: CASSRGTRVNEKLFF
V gene: TRBV10-1; D gene: .; J gene: TRBJ2-3; CDR3 protein: CASSDRLRGERTDTQYF
V gene: TRBV29-1; D gene: .; J gene: TRBJ2-3; CDR3 protein: CSVVVRAILDTQYF
V gene: TRBV7-6; D gene: .; J gene: TRBJ1-6; CDR3 protein: CASSLDRDNSPLHF
V gene: TRBV24-1; D gene: .; J gene: TRBJ2-1; CDR3 protein: CATSEAGGVRGEQFF
V gene: TRBV19; D gene: TRBD1; J gene: TRBJ2-2; CDR3 protein: CASYDRENTGELFF
V gene: TRBV6-2/TRBV6-3; D gene: TRBD1; J gene: TRBJ2-5; CDR3 protein: CASSRGRGIVETQYF
V gene: TRBV5-1; D gene: TRBD1; J gene: TRBJ2-2; CDR3 protein: CASSPTTGQGGELFF
V gene: TRBV7-9; D gene: .; J gene: TRBJ1-2; CDR3 protein: CASSLRGGDYGYTF
V gene: TRBV29-1; D gene: .; J gene: TRBJ2-3; CDR3 protein: CSVRLSTDTQYF
V gene: TRBV20-1; D gene: .; J gene: TRBJ2-5; CDR3 protein: CSARPGHAEETQYF
V gene: TRBV29-1; D gene: TRBD2; J gene: TRBJ2-1; CDR3 protein: CSVANSGGGDEQFF